This record concerns one TCR beta chain sequence. TCRdb's table, derived via immunoSEQ multiplex PCR, lists solely in-frame clones and lacks some. The sample holds around 79,000 clones, over 80% seen once. This record comes from a study of T cell changes during pregnancy in multiple sclerosis. The junction had 1 base not matched to a gene; V was cut back by 5 bases and J by 1 base. The CDR3 sequence is 13 residues long. Per germline, CDR1 MRHNA and CDR2 SNTAGT. The receptor's source is a female donor with multiple sclerosis, enrolled in a pregnancy study. The chain employs TRBV6-4 and TRBJ1-1; TRBD1 matches 7 bases. Sequencing used CD4+ T cells from peripheral blood mononuclear cells, obtained in the second trimester of pregnancy. The CDR3 DNA reads TGTGCCAGCAGTCGGACAGGGAACACTGAAGCTTTCTTT. It translates to CASSRTGNTEAFF.